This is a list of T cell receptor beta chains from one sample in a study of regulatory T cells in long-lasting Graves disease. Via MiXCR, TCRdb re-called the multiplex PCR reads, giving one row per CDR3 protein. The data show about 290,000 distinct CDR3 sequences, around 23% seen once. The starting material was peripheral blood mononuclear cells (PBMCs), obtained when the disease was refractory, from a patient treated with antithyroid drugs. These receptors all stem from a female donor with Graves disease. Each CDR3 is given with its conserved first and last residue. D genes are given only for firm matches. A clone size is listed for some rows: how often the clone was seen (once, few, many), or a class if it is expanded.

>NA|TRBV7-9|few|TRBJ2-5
TGTGCCAGCAGCAGCCCAGATCAACAAGAGACCCAGTACTTC
CASSSPDQQETQYF
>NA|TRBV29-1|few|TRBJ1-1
TGCAGCGCCCGAGACGCCCTTCCTGAAGCTTTCTTT
CSARDALPEAFF
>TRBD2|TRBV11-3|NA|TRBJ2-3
TGTGCCAGCAGCTTGGGGACTAGCGGGAGGACAGATACGCAGTATTTT
CASSLGTSGRTDTQYF
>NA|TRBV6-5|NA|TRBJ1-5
TGTGCCAGCAGTTACTCGAACTGGGATCAGCCCCAGCATTTT
CASSYSNWDQPQHF
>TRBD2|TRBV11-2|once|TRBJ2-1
TGTGCCAGCAGCTCCCTACGGCGTGCGGGAGGGAATGGGGGTGAGCAGTTCTTC
CASSSLRRAGGNGGEQFF
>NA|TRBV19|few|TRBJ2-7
TGTGCCAGTAGTATCTCCTCGAGGGGCCACGAGCAGTACTTC
CASSISSRGHEQYF
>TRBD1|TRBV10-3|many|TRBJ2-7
TGTGCCATCAGTGACCCGACAGGGAACGAGCAGTACTTC
CAISDPTGNEQYF
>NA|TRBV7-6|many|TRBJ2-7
TGTGCCAGCAGCTTACTGTCAGGGTCCGACGAGCAGTACTTC
CASSLLSGSDEQYF
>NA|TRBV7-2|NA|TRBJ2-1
TGTGCCAGCAGCTCCGACAGCCACAATGAGCAGTTCTTC
CASSSDSHNEQFF
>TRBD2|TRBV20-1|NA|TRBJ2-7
TGCAGTGCTACCGGGACTAGCGGGAGGTTGTCCTACGAGCAGTACTTC
CSATGTSGRLSYEQYF